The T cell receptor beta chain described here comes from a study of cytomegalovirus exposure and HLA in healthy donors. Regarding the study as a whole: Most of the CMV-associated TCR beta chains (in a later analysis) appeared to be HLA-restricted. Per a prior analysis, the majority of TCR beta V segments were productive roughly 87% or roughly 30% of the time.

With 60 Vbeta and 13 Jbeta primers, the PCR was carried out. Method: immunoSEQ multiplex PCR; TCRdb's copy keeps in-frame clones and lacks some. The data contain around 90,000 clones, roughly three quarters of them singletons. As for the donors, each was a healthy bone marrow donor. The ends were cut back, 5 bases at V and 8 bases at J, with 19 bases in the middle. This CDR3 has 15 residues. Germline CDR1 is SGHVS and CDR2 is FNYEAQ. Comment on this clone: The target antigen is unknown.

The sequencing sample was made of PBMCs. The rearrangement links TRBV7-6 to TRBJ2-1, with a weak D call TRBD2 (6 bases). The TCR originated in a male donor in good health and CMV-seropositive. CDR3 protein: CASSQTAGFWYEQFF. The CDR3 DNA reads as TGTGCCAGCAGCCAAACAGCGGGCTTTTGGTATGAGCAGTTCTTC.